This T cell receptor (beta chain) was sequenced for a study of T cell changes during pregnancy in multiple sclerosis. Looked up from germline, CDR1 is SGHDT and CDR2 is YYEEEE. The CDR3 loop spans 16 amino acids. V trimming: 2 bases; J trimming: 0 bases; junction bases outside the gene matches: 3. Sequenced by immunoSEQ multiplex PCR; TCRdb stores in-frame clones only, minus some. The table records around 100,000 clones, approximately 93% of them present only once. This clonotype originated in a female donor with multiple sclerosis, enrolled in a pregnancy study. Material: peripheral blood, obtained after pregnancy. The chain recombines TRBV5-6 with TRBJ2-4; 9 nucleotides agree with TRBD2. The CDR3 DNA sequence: TGTGCCAGCAGCTTAGTAGCGGGGGTAGCCAAAAACATTCAGTACTTC. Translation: CASSLVAGVAKNIQYF.